The clone carrying this T cell receptor beta chain was counted between two and nine times. The sample originates from a study of blood T cell repertoires in COVID-19. At the level of the study: Italy, Spain and the United States were the sources of the convalescent and acute COVID-19 samples.

Original processing methods: Estimates of nucleated cell counts were drawn from the amplification of reference gene primers. Profiling relied on immunoSEQ multiplex PCR, and the TCRdb table lists in-frame clones only, not all of them. Clone size and the V and J calls come from that table; the DNA yielded D and trimming. Of approximately 15,000 clones in the sample, 85% to 90% were seen once. The germline CDR1 and CDR2 sequences are SNHLY and FYNNEI. V was clipped by 6 bases and J by 5 bases, with 16 bases between them. This CDR3 contains 15 residues. This clonotype originated in a woman in her 70s in a cohort sampled during active or convalescent COVID-19. Sequenced input: peripheral blood. V is TRBV2 and J is TRBJ2-2; D possibly corresponds to TRBD2 (7 bases). CDR3 amino acids: CASRVRGGGTGELFF. The CDR3 nucleotides are TGTGCCAGCAGGGTCCGAGGGGGAGGGACCGGGGAGCTGTTTTTT. Combining the CDR3 with reference TRBV2 and TRBJ2-2 gives the whole variable domain EPEVTQTPSHQVTQMGQEVILRCVPISNHLYFYWYRQILGQKVEFLVSFYNNEISEKSEIFDDQFSVERPDGSNFTLKIRSTKLEDSAMYFCASRVRGGGTGELFFGEGSRLTVL.